These 27 T cell receptor beta chains were all obtained from the same sample, sequenced in a study of cytomegalovirus exposure and HLA in healthy donors (TCRdb year 2017). Library preparation was by the immunoSEQ multiplex PCR assay. For the multiplex PCR, a mixture combining 60 forward primers for TCR Vbeta segments and 13 reverse primers for TCR Jbeta segments was used. TCRdb took this table from immuneACCESS and kept in-frame rearrangements with V and J called. Such tables lack part of the clones; where checked against another copy, unresolved V genes explain under half of the gap, and the rest is unexplained. The sample data list more than 150,000 clones, and roughly 87% of these were observed just once. The ten most abundant clones make up roughly 0.24% of the sample. Sequencing was done on a sample of PBMCs. The source of these receptors is a girl under three years old in good health and CMV-seronegative.

The rearrangement links TRBV27 to TRBJ1-1; TRBD1 aligns across 7 bases. V shed 7 bases, J shed 0 bases, and the junction held 2 bases outside the gene matches. This CDR3 has 13 amino acids. Germline values: CDR1 MNHEY, CDR2 SMNVEV (reference sequence). CDR3 protein: CASKGQLNTEAFF. The CDR3 DNA sequence: TGTGCCAGCAAGGGACAGCTGAACACTGAAGCTTTCTTT.

The CDR3 is CASSHLRSSETQYF. Written as DNA, the CDR3 is TGCGCCAGCAGCCATCTAAGGAGTAGTGAGACCCAGTACTTC. The J gene is TRBJ2-5, the V gene TRBV4-3, with unresolved D. Germline lookup yields CDR1 LGHNA and CDR2 YSLEER. Trimming left V 3 bases short and J 5 bases short, with 13 bases between. This CDR3 spans 14 amino acids.

This chain uses TRBV7-3 with TRBJ2-1, with 11 bases that match TRBD2. Germline V lookup: CDR1 SGHTA, CDR2 FQGTGA. The CDR3 contains 15 residues. The V gene end was trimmed by 7 bases and the J gene end by 6 bases; junction bases not matched to a gene: 8. The CDR3 region has the DNA TGTGCCAGCACCAGGGAGGGACTAGCGGCCAATGAGCAGTTCTTC. Its translation is CASTREGLAANEQFF.

This clone was recorded only once. The chain joins TRBV30 to TRBJ1-2, with D perhaps TRBD1 (6 bases). V was clipped by 3 bases and J by 4 bases, with 12 bases between them. Germline lookup yields CDR1 GTSNPN and CDR2 SVGIG (reference sequence). There are 13 residues in the CDR3. CDR3 in amino acids: CAWREGGAYGYTF. CDR3 in DNA: TGTGCCTGGAGGGAAGGGGGGGCCTATGGCTACACCTTC.

V usage is TRBV27 and J usage is TRBJ1-2; 7 positions match TRBD1. The CDR3 runs 13 residues. V was clipped by 6 bases and J by 4 bases; unmatched bases: 5. The germline V gene has CDR1 MNHEY and CDR2 SMNVEV (reference sequence). Here the CDR3 reads CASRGGWGYGYTF. In nucleotides, the CDR3 is TGTGCCAGCAGAGGGGGCTGGGGCTATGGCTACACCTTC.

The chain joins TRBV7-9 to TRBJ2-1; TRBD2 aligns across 8 bases. The CDR3 is 15 residues long. Losses at the gene ends were 0 bases for V and 7 bases for J; bases not matched to a gene: 5. Germline assignment: CDR1 SEHNR and CDR2 FQNEAQ (reference sequence). The CDR3 is CASSLARGLDNEQFF. The CDR3 DNA is TGTGCCAGCAGCTTAGCGAGGGGACTAGATAATGAGCAGTTCTTC.

The V gene is TRBV4-1, the J gene TRBJ2-1; TRBD2 is a possible D gene (5 bases). This CDR3 is 16 amino acids long. Per germline, CDR1 MGHRA and CDR2 YSYEKL. V was cut by 2 bases and J by 7 bases, with 18 bases left in between. CDR3 residues: CASSQRGKMPGNEQFF. CDR3 in DNA: TGCGCCAGCAGCCAACGTGGTAAGATGCCGGGGAATGAGCAGTTCTTC.

The chain has TRBV6-1 and TRBJ1-3; 8 bases fit TRBD1. This CDR3 has 18 residues. Germline V CDR1 and CDR2: MNHNS, SASEGT. The V segment lost 4 bases and the J segment 3 bases; nucleotides outside the gene matches: 14. The CDR3 spells CASSVFFGQGKGGNTIYF. The CDR3 DNA sequence: TGTGCCAGCAGTGTCTTTTTTGGACAGGGAAAAGGTGGAAACACCATATATTTT.

The chain is built from TRBV10-3 and TRBJ2-1, with no clear D. This CDR3 is built from 12 residues. V lost 7 bases and J lost 4, with 8 bases in between. Germline CDR1 ENHRY, CDR2 SYGVKD. CDR3 amino acids: CAIKSTYNEQFF. In DNA, the CDR3 is TGTGCCATCAAGAGTACTTACAATGAGCAGTTCTTC.

This clone was seen just once. The chain employs TRBV4-3 and TRBJ2-7; D may be TRBD1 (5 bases). CDR1 is LGHNA and CDR2 is YSLEER in the germline V gene. The germline V and J ends were trimmed by 4 bases and 5 bases, with 21 bases remaining between them. CDR3 length: 16 amino acids. CDR3 amino acids: CASSPSPPPTRDEQYF. The CDR3 DNA reads TGCGCCAGCAGCCCATCTCCCCCCCCCACCAGGGACGAGCAGTACTTC.

The chain links TRBV5-6 to TRBJ2-3, with 8 bases matching TRBD1. The CDR3 sequence is 15 residues long. The germline CDR1 and CDR2 sequences are SGHDT and YYEEEE. The J segment lost 5 bases and the V segment lost 3 bases, leaving 8 bases of the junction unmatched. CDR3 bases: TGTGCCAGCAGCTCAGCAGGGGGCCCGGGAGATACGCAGTATTTT. Protein product: CASSSAGGPGDTQYF.

There are a few counts of this clone. This chain joins TRBV4-1 and TRBJ2-5; 14 bases match TRBD2. Trimming at V came to 4 bases and at J to 4 bases, leaving 8 bases not matched to a gene. CDR1 and CDR2 (germline): MGHRA, YSYEKL. The CDR3 spans 17 residues. In DNA, the CDR3 is TGCGCCAGCAGCCTGGGACTAGCGGGAGCGGGAGGAGAGACCCAGTACTTC. It specifies CASSLGLAGAGGETQYF.

V and J are TRBV6-1 and TRBJ2-7, with 9 positions matching TRBD1. The germline V gene has CDR1 MNHNS and CDR2 SASEGT. This CDR3 is built from 13 residues. J was trimmed by 3 bases and V by 5 bases; bases with no gene match: 2. The CDR3 loop reads CASSKGQGYEQYF. The CDR3 nucleotides are TGTGCCAGCAGTAAGGGACAGGGCTACGAGCAGTACTTC.

The rearrangement uses TRBV6-5 and TRBJ2-7, with a possible D match to TRBD2 (5 bases). The CDR3 is made up of 13 amino acids. Germline lookup yields CDR1 MNHEY and CDR2 SVGAGI. Trimming left V 4 bases short and J 4 bases short, with 11 bases between. The CDR3 nucleotides are TGTGCCAGCAGTTCGGGGTTCTTTTACGAGCAGTACTTC. This sequence encodes CASSSGFFYEQYF.

V is TRBV18 and J is TRBJ2-1, with a weak D call TRBD1 (6 bases). The V end lost 3 bases, the J end lost 6 bases, and 12 bases lay between the germline ends. Germline CDR1 and CDR2: KGHSH and LQKENI. The length of the CDR3 is 14 residues. The DNA for the CDR3 is TGTGCCAGCTCACCCAGACAGGATGTCAATGAGCAGTTCTTC. Protein: CASSPRQDVNEQFF.

The V gene is TRBV27, the J gene TRBJ2-1; TRBD2 matches 8 bases. The CDR3 covers 16 residues. Germline V gene data show CDR1 as MNHEY and CDR2 as SMNVEV (reference sequence). V was pared by 3 bases and J by 5 bases, with 9 bases of the junction left unmatched. The CDR3 DNA reads as TGTGCCAGCAGTTTTATCAGCGGGAGTAGGGACAATGAGCAGTTCTTC. Protein product: CASSFISGSRDNEQFF.

The rearrangement joins TRBV10-1 to TRBJ2-3; 8 bases are shared with TRBD2. Losses at the gene ends were 3 bases for V and 9 bases for J; bases not matched to a gene: 8. CDR3 length: 14 residues. From germline, CDR1 is WNHNN and CDR2 SYGVQD (reference sequence). The CDR3 protein is CASSDGGAVGTQYF. CDR3 coding DNA: TGCGCCAGCAGTGACGGGGGGGCCGTTGGGACGCAGTATTTT.

The V gene is TRBV4-3, the J gene TRBJ2-5; D might be TRBD1 (6 bases). This CDR3 spans 16 amino acids. Germline assignment: CDR1 LGHNA and CDR2 YSLEER. Trimming stripped 0 bases from V and 5 bases from J, with 16 bases between. This CDR3 is CASSQESRGEGETQYF. Here the CDR3 DNA reads TGCGCCAGCAGCCAAGAGTCCAGGGGAGAAGGGGAGACCCAGTACTTC.

This chain uses TRBV4-2 with TRBJ2-7; 10 bases fit TRBD1. This CDR3 comprises 14 residues. The V gene's germline CDR1 is LGHNA and CDR2 YNFKEQ. Trimming took 4 bases from V and 5 from J; bases not matched to a gene: 5. The CDR3 reads CASSLDRGRDEQYF. In DNA, the CDR3 is TGTGCCAGCAGCCTCGACAGGGGGCGGGACGAGCAGTACTTC.

The genes are TRBV6-5 and TRBJ1-5, with a possible D match to TRBD1 (5 bases). Looked up from germline, CDR1 is MNHEY and CDR2 is SVGAGI. The CDR3 runs to 12 residues. Trimming left V 8 bases short and J 1 base short, with 6 bases between. The CDR3 nucleotides are TGTGCCAGCGGGGCGAGCAATCAGCCCCAGCATTTT. Translating gives CASGASNQPQHF.

The chain uses TRBV30 and TRBJ1-1; D is possibly TRBD1 (6 bases). Trimming stripped 7 bases from V and 3 bases from J, with 15 bases between. In germline, CDR1 is GTSNPN, CDR2 SVGIG (reference sequence). There are 13 residues in the CDR3. The CDR3 loop is CALKGHMDTEAFF. The CDR3 bases are TGTGCCTTGAAGGGACATATGGACACTGAAGCTTTCTTT.

The chain combines TRBV13 with TRBJ2-2, with D uncertain. The germline gives CDR1 PRHDT, CDR2 FYEKMQ (reference sequence). V was clipped by 4 bases and J by 6 bases, with 18 bases between them. This CDR3 region has 16 residues. DNA of the CDR3: TGTGCCAGCAGCTCACATATCCCCACCCTAGCCGGGGAGCTGTTTTTT. This sequence encodes CASSSHIPTLAGELFF.

V is TRBV5-1 and J is TRBJ2-7; D is possibly TRBD1 (7 bases). CDR1 and CDR2 (germline): SGHRS, YFSETQ. The CDR3 is 15 amino acids. V was pared by 3 bases and J by 6 bases, with 19 bases between. CDR3 in DNA: TGCGCCAGCAGCTCGGAGGGGGCTAGTAGTTTCGAGCAGTACTTC. This encodes CASSSEGASSFEQYF.

This chain links TRBV18 with TRBJ2-7; 13 positions agree with TRBD2. The junction had 8 bases not matched to a gene; V was cut back by 4 bases and J by 2 bases. In germline, CDR1 is KGHSH, CDR2 LQKENI. The CDR3 has 17 amino acids. Here the CDR3 reads CASSQLAGGPKAYEQYF. As DNA, the CDR3 is TGTGCCAGCTCACAACTAGCGGGGGGGCCGAAAGCCTACGAGCAGTACTTC.

The rearrangement joins TRBV9 to TRBJ2-1, with a possible D match to TRBD1 (6 bases). From germline, CDR1 is SGDLS and CDR2 YYNGEE. V lost 4 bases and J 3 bases, leaving 14 bases between the germline ends. The CDR3 totals 15 residues. DNA of the CDR3: TGTGCCAGCAGCAGAACCGGGACACACTACAATGAGCAGTTCTTC. Translating it yields CASSRTGTHYNEQFF.

This chain joins TRBV19 and TRBJ2-2; possible D gene TRBD1, 6 bases. The length of the CDR3 is 16 residues. V lost 3 bases to trimming and J lost 4 bases, with 15 bases between them. Germline V gene data show CDR1 as LNHDA and CDR2 as SQIVND (reference sequence). DNA of the CDR3: TGTGCCAGTAGTATTAGGTGGCAGGGGCCCACCGGGGAGCTGTTTTTT. This translates into CASSIRWQGPTGELFF.

The gene calls are TRBV15 and TRBJ2-1; 10 bases map to TRBD2. The CDR3 loop spans 17 amino acids. V trimming: 1 base; J trimming: 0 bases; junction bases outside the gene matches: 3. Germline CDR1 LNHNV, CDR2 YYDKDF (reference sequence). The CDR3 loop reads CATSRAGLADSYNEQFF. CDR3 DNA: TGTGCCACCAGCAGAGCCGGACTAGCGGACTCCTACAATGAGCAGTTCTTC. Using reference TRBV15 and TRBJ2-1 for the parts outside the CDR3, the full variable domain is DAMVIQNPRYQVTQFGKPVTLSCSQTLNHNVMYWYQQKSSQAPKLLFHYYDKDFNNEADTPDNFQSRRPNTSFCFLDIRSPGLGDTAMYLCATSRAGLADSYNEQFFGPGTRLTVL.